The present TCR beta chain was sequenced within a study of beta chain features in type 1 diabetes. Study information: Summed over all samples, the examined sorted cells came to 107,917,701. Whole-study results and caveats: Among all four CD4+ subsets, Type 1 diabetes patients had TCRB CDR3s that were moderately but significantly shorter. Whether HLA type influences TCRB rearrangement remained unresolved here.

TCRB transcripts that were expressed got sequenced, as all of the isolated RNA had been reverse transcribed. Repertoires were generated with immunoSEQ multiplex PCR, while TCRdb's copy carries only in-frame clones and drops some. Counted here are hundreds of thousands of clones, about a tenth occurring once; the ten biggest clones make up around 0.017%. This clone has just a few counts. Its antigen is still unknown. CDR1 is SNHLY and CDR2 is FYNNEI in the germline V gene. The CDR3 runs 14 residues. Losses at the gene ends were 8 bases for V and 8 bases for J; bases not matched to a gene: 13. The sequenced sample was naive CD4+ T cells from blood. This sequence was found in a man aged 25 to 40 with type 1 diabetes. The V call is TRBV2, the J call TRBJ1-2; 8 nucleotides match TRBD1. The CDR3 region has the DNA TGTGCCAGCTCCCCGGGACAGGCCGGGGGGGGCTACACCTTC. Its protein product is CASSPGQAGGGYTF.